The 6 T cell receptor beta chains presented below share a single source sample, sequenced in a study of shared clonotypes between healthy human individuals. The assay was immunoSEQ multiplex PCR, and TCRdb's table has in-frame clones only and misses some. The sample lists fewer than 600,000 clones; around 78% were seen once. What was sequenced was PBMCs. These receptors were taken from a middle-aged woman in good health. Some clones in this sample may be carry-over from other donors' samples.

The chain carries TRBV7-6 and TRBJ2-2; 8 bases map to TRBD1. Germline CDR1 reads SGHVS; CDR2 reads FNYEAQ. The CDR3 has 16 residues. Losses at the gene ends were 0 bases for V and 7 bases for J; bases not matched to a gene: 7. The CDR3 loop is CASSLAAQGAGGELFF. The CDR3 bases are TGTGCCAGCAGCTTAGCTGCGCAGGGGGCCGGCGGGGAGCTGTTTTTT.

J is TRBJ2-6 and V is TRBV27, with D perhaps matching TRBD2 (5 bases). The V and J ends lost 5 bases and 2 bases respectively, with 10 bases between them. The CDR3 length is 15 residues. Germline-derived CDR1 and CDR2 are MNHEY and SMNVEV (reference sequence). CDR3 coding DNA: TGTGCCAGCAGTCCCGGGGAGACTGGGGCCAACGTCCTGACTTTC. Its translation: CASSPGETGANVLTF.

The gene calls are TRBV5-4 and TRBJ2-5; 7 bases agree with TRBD2. V lost 4 bases to trimming and J lost 5 bases; unmatched junction nucleotides: 8. The CDR3 loop spans 14 amino acids. Germline-derived CDR1 and CDR2 are SGHNT and YYREEE (reference sequence). CDR3 nucleotides: TGTGCCAGCAGCCCCGGGGAGGGCCGCGAGACCCAGTACTTC. This translates into CASSPGEGRETQYF.

This chain connects TRBV30 to TRBJ1-2, with TRBD1 matching 7 bases. Germline CDR1 and CDR2: GTSNPN and SVGIG (reference sequence). This CDR3 contains 14 residues. V lost 0 bases, J lost 4 bases, and 5 bases stayed unmatched. In nucleotides, the CDR3 is TGTGCCTGGAGTGTGAAGGGGGCTGTCTATGGCTACACCTTC. Residues: CAWSVKGAVYGYTF.

The gene calls are TRBV29-1 and TRBJ1-1; TRBD1 might be the D (5 bases). Germline V gene lookup returns CDR1 SQVTM and CDR2 ANQGSEA. This CDR3 is 14 amino acids long. V was shortened by 0 bases and J by 5 bases, with 13 bases between the two germline ends. The CDR3 bases are TGCAGCGTTGAAGATCATAGGGGTCAGACTGAAGCTTTCTTT. It translates to CSVEDHRGQTEAFF. Together with reference TRBV29-1 and TRBJ1-1, the CDR3 gives the full variable domain: SAVISQKPSRDICQRGTSLTIQCQVDSQVTMMFWYRQQPGQSLTLIATANQGSEATYESGFVIDKFPISRPNLTFSTLTVSNMSPEDSSIYLCSVEDHRGQTEAFFGQGTRLTVV.

The CDR3 nucleotides read TGTGCCAGCAGCGGCAGCGGGAGAGGCACCGGGGAGCTGTTTTTT. This translates into CASSGSGRGTGELFF. V and J are TRBV27 and TRBJ2-2; 8 bases align to TRBD2. This CDR3 contains 15 residues. In germline, CDR1 is MNHEY, CDR2 SMNVEV (reference sequence). Unmatched junction bases numbered 7, after V lost 6 bases and J lost 4 bases.